A selection of T cell receptor beta chains follows, all from one sample in a study of blood T cell repertoires in COVID-19. The assay was immunoSEQ multiplex PCR, and TCRdb's table has in-frame clones only and misses some. The sample comprises about 170,000 clones, 86% of which are singletons, and around 3.5% rests with the top ten. The sample was peripheral blood. The receptor set was obtained from a man in his sixties or seventies with acute or convalescent COVID-19. The CDR3 runs from the conserved cysteine through the conserved F or W. The D gene is left open where the match is weak. Not every row has a clone size; where given, it reads once, few, many or a size class.

>TRBV18|NA|NA|TRBJ2-4
CASSSFGAKNIQYF
TGTGCCAGCTCGTCCTTCGGGGCCAAAAACATTCAGTACTTC
>TRBV10-1|NA|NA|TRBJ1-1
CASSMDSVSTEAFF
TGCGCCAGCAGCATGGACAGCGTTTCGACTGAAGCTTTCTTT
>TRBV5-8|NA|NA|TRBJ1-2
CASSLPSLRTRGNYGYTF
TGTGCCAGCAGCTTACCTTCTTTACGGACACGTGGTAACTATGGCTACACCTTC
>TRBV5-1|TRBD2|NA|TRBJ2-5
CASSLSLGLAGAETQYF
TGCGCCAGCAGCTTAAGCCTTGGACTAGCGGGAGCAGAGACCCAGTACTTC
>TRBV5-1|NA|NA|TRBJ2-2
CASSSGWGSTGELFF
TGCGCCAGCAGCTCGGGGTGGGGTAGCACCGGGGAGCTGTTTTTT
>TRBV4-2|NA|NA|TRBJ1-3
CASSQAYDSGNTIYF
TGTGCCAGCAGCCAAGCCTATGATTCTGGAAACACCATATATTTT
>TRBV7-2|TRBD1|NA|TRBJ2-7
CASSLALSGTVHYEQYF
TGTGCCAGCAGCTTAGCCCTCTCCGGGACAGTTCATTACGAGCAGTACTTC
>TRBV28|NA|NA|TRBJ1-1
CASITLGGAPNTEAFF
TGTGCCAGCATTACCCTCGGCGGGGCGCCGAACACTGAAGCTTTCTTT
>TRBV18|TRBD1|NA|TRBJ1-5
CASSAGTGGQPQHF
TGTGCCAGCTCAGCCGGGACAGGGGGTCAGCCCCAGCATTTT
>TRBV10-1|NA|NA|TRBJ2-7
CASSGAGTPYEQYF
TGCGCCAGCAGTGGTGCAGGAACACCCTACGAGCAGTACTTC
>TRBV19|TRBD1|NA|TRBJ1-2
CASRGTGEWSYGYTF
TGTGCCAGTAGGGGGACAGGGGAATGGAGCTATGGCTACACCTTC
>TRBV6-6|NA|NA|TRBJ2-1
CASSYDRSYNEQFF
TGTGCCAGCAGTTACGACAGGTCCTACAATGAGCAGTTCTTC
>TRBV7-2|TRBD1|NA|TRBJ1-5
CASSSQGVQPQHF
TGTGCCAGCAGCTCCCAGGGGGTTCAGCCCCAGCATTTT
>TRBV5-1|TRBD1|NA|TRBJ1-5
CASRRDREPQHF
TGCGCCAGCAGAAGGGACAGGGAGCCCCAGCATTTT
>TRBV30|TRBD1|NA|TRBJ2-1
CAWSEGAGGREQFF
TGTGCCTGGAGCGAAGGGGCAGGGGGTCGTGAGCAGTTCTTC
>TRBV24-1|TRBD1|NA|TRBJ1-1
CATRGQPNTEAFF
TGTGCCACCAGGGGACAGCCGAACACTGAAGCTTTCTTT
>TRBV2|NA|NA|TRBJ1-1
CASRERTQMNTEAFF
TGTGCCAGCAGGGAGAGGACACAAATGAACACTGAAGCTTTCTTT
>TRBV27|TRBD2|NA|TRBJ2-7
CASSLTWAGGYEQYF
TGTGCCAGCAGTTTGACCTGGGCGGGAGGGTACGAGCAGTACTTC
>TRBV4-1|TRBD1|NA|TRBJ1-2
CASSLDRGYGYTF
TGCGCCAGCAGCCTCGACAGGGGCTATGGCTACACCTTC
>TRBV11-2|NA|NA|TRBJ1-3
CASKAGRSGNTIYF
TGTGCCAGCAAGGCAGGGCGTTCTGGAAACACCATATATTTT
>TRBV5-4|TRBD2|NA|TRBJ2-7
CASSLGGTTSGGSYEQYF
TGTGCCAGCAGCTTGGGGGGAACGACTAGCGGGGGCTCCTACGAGCAGTACTTC
>TRBV28|TRBD2|NA|TRBJ2-3
CASSNGLAGGSADTQYF
TGTGCCAGCAGTAACGGACTAGCGGGGGGTAGCGCAGATACGCAGTATTTT
>TRBV15|TRBD1|NA|TRBJ2-5
CAIGAGTGLETQYF
TGTGCCATCGGGGCCGGGACAGGGCTAGAGACCCAGTACTTC
>TRBV2|NA|NA|TRBJ1-6
CASLRGRNSPLHF
TGTGCCAGCCTCCGGGGGAGGAATTCACCCCTCCACTTT
>TRBV5-1|TRBD1|NA|TRBJ1-3
CASSGGRQGTGNTIYF
TGCGCCAGCAGCGGGGGGAGACAGGGGACTGGAAACACCATATATTTT
>TRBV10-1|TRBD1|NA|TRBJ2-3
CASSDHHRGTDTQYF
TGCGCCAGCAGTGACCACCACAGGGGAACAGATACGCAGTATTTT
>TRBV3-1/TRBV3-2|NA|once|TRBJ1-1
CASSQGTGWDTEAFF
TGTGCCAGCAGCCAGGGCACAGGGTGGGACACTGAAGCTTTCTTT
>TRBV6-5|TRBD1|NA|TRBJ2-3
CASSQAGGKGNTQYF
TGTGCCAGCAGCCAGGCAGGGGGAAAGGGAAATACGCAGTATTTT
>TRBV28|TRBD2|NA|TRBJ2-7
CASSYLAGGPGEQYF
TGTGCCAGCAGTTATCTAGCGGGAGGGCCCGGAGAGCAGTACTTC
>TRBV2|TRBD1|NA|TRBJ2-7
CASRDRNYEQYF
TGTGCCAGCCGGGACAGAAATTACGAGCAGTACTTC
>TRBV7-9|NA|once|TRBJ1-1
CASSFDSGTTTFF
TGTGCCAGCAGCTTTGACTCCGGGACAACGACTTTCTTT
>TRBV4-2|TRBD1|NA|TRBJ1-1
CASSQDDRGDTEAFF
TGTGCCAGCAGCCAAGATGACAGGGGGGACACTGAAGCTTTCTTT
>TRBV5-4|NA|NA|TRBJ2-5
CASSLSTGSRETQYF
TGTGCCAGCAGCTTGTCAACAGGGAGTAGGGAGACCCAGTACTTC
>TRBV6-5|TRBD1|NA|TRBJ1-6
CASSNTGGYSPLHF
TGTGCCAGCAGTAACACAGGGGGCTATTCACCCCTCCACTTT
>TRBV9|NA|NA|TRBJ2-2
CASSIRGFGGELFF
TGTGCCAGCAGCATCAGGGGATTCGGCGGGGAGCTGTTTTTT
>TRBV3-1/TRBV3-2|TRBD2|NA|TRBJ2-5
CASSQASGRFLETQYF
TGTGCCAGCAGCCAAGCTAGCGGGAGGTTTTTGGAGACCCAGTACTTC
>TRBV7-9|TRBD1|few|TRBJ2-7
CASSSRDRGGLEQYF
TGTGCCAGCAGCTCCCGGGACAGGGGGGGCCTCGAGCAGTACTTC
>TRBV3-1/TRBV3-2|NA|NA|TRBJ2-7
CASSPFGSSYEQYF
TGTGCCAGCAGCCCCTTTGGGAGCTCCTACGAGCAGTACTTC
>TRBV10-1|NA|few|TRBJ2-2
CASAGNTGELFF
TGCGCCAGCGCCGGGAACACCGGGGAGCTGTTTTTT
>TRBV28|NA|NA|TRBJ1-1
CASSLGQTEAFF
TGTGCCAGCAGTCTCGGACAGACCGAAGCTTTCTTT
>TRBV7-8|NA|NA|TRBJ1-1
CASSPTRLNTEAFF
TGTGCCAGCAGCCCGACACGCCTTAACACTGAAGCTTTCTTT
>TRBV10-1|NA|NA|TRBJ2-3
CASKKDFQSTDTQYF
TGCGCCAGCAAAAAGGACTTTCAGAGCACAGATACGCAGTATTTT
>TRBV7-8|NA|NA|TRBJ2-1
CASTQGTIHNEQFF
TGTGCCAGCACCCAGGGCACTATACACAATGAGCAGTTCTTC
>TRBV5-1|NA|NA|TRBJ2-1
CASSLEGTAYNEQFF
TGCGCCAGCAGTCTGGAGGGGACAGCCTACAATGAGCAGTTCTTC
>TRBV5-4|NA|NA|TRBJ2-5
CASSSGEETQYF
TGTGCCAGCAGCTCGGGGGAAGAGACCCAGTACTTC
>TRBV5-4|NA|few|TRBJ2-7
CASSLDGSLGDEQYF
TGTGCCAGCAGCTTGGACGGCTCGCTAGGGGACGAGCAGTACTTC